This T cell receptor (beta chain) derives from a study of blood T cells in healthy people across ages. Points from the study as a whole: It was held that the diversity estimates obtained from one million T cells were underestimates.

As to this clonotype: The target antigen is unknown.

In terms of origin and age, donors were healthy Caucasian individuals from Russia aged roughly 6 to 95. A minimum of 6.5 million PBMCs was isolated per sample. Primed by a sample-barcoded 5' primer and a J-beta primer mix, a second PCR proceeded for 7 to 11 cycles. TCRdb re-analysed the 5' RACE reads in MiXCR, keeping a single row per CDR3 protein. The repertoire holds approximately 1.5 million distinct CDR3 sequences, with roughly 30% as singletons. The sequencing sample was made of blood. The clonotype comes from a woman aged 25 to 39 in good health.

The CDR3, as DNA: TGCAGCGTTGAATTACAGTCATACGAGCAGTACTTC. It encodes CSVELQSYEQYF. This chain joins TRBV29-1 and TRBJ2-7; D gene unclear. Per germline, CDR1 SQVTM and CDR2 ANQGSEA. Trimming removed 2 bases from V and 4 bases from J, with 9 bases in between. The CDR3 is 12 residues long.